These T cell receptor beta chains were read from a single sample in a study of OX40 agonist ivuxolimab in advanced cancers. The assay was immunoSEQ multiplex PCR, and TCRdb's table has in-frame clones only and misses some. The data show around 60,000 clones, about nine tenths seen once. Specimen: CD4+ or CD8+ T cells sorted from blood, collected in a trial of the OX40 agonist ivuxolimab. The receptors here all came from an adult with an advanced solid tumor such as melanoma, head and neck, liver or kidney cancer. The conserved cysteine and the conserved F or W are not part of the CDR3 here.

J gene: TRBJ1-1; V gene: TRBV4-1; CDR3 protein: ASSPGTGREVHTEAF
J gene: TRBJ1-1; V gene: TRBV29-1; CDR3 protein: SAGKIWNTEAF
J gene: TRBJ1-5; V gene: TRBV13; CDR3 protein: ASSLRTGPQH
J gene: TRBJ2-4; V gene: TRBV5-1; CDR3 protein: ASSPQGALAKNIQY
J gene: TRBJ2-3; V gene: TRBV19; CDR3 protein: ASSRLSIADTQY
J gene: TRBJ1-2; V gene: TRBV6-5; CDR3 protein: ASGEQGYGYT
J gene: TRBJ2-7; V gene: TRBV7-8; CDR3 protein: ASSTLGGWEQY
J gene: TRBJ2-4; V gene: TRBV27; CDR3 protein: ASSSWTSGRMRAKNIQY
J gene: TRBJ1-3; V gene: TRBV12-5; CDR3 protein: ASATGPLCGNTIY
J gene: TRBJ2-7; V gene: TRBV6-1; CDR3 protein: ASTPRGTPYEQY
J gene: TRBJ1-2; V gene: TRBV19; CDR3 protein: ASSTGQGRFYGYT
J gene: TRBJ1-5; V gene: TRBV11-1; CDR3 protein: ASSQGQGQPQH
J gene: TRBJ2-7; V gene: TRBV28; CDR3 protein: ASRPMGAGRNEQY